Shown below are 28 T cell receptor beta chains from a single sample sequenced in a study of sequential checkpoint blockade in melanoma. The treatment is: randomized to nivolumab then ipilimumab (arm A) or the reverse (arm B). Method: immunoSEQ multiplex PCR; TCRdb's copy keeps in-frame clones and lacks some. The sample has about 4,900 clones, about 32% seen once. The sample was tumor tissue (inferred from file names), taken from a patient given nivolumab and ipilimumab in sequence. These TCRs come from a human donor with melanoma.

The V gene is TRBV7-1, the J gene TRBJ2-2, with no clear D. TRBV7-1 is sorted into the ORF group, with uncertain function. The CDR3 sequence is 13 residues long. V was pared by 4 bases and J by 5 bases, with 8 bases between. This CDR3 is CASSFVGTGELFF. DNA for the CDR3: TGTGCCAGCAGCTTTGTGGGAACCGGGGAGCTGTTTTTT.

Here the CDR3 DNA reads TGTGCCAGCAGCGACTCCGGAGGGGGGAACACTGAAGCTTTCTTT. This sequence encodes CASSDSGGGNTEAFF. The gene calls are TRBV9 and TRBJ1-1; D perhaps matches TRBD1 (6 bases). Trimming removed 3 bases from V and 1 base from J, with 13 bases in between. The CDR3 runs 15 residues. Germline CDR1 reads SGDLS; CDR2 reads YYNGEE.

In this sample, this clone turned up a few times. V and J are TRBV19 and TRBJ2-6; possibly TRBD2 for D (6 bases). This CDR3 contains 20 residues. Germline V gives CDR1 LNHDA, CDR2 SQIVND (reference sequence). Trimming removed 5 bases at V and 2 bases at J, with 25 bases between. The CDR3 is CASSPRRGREVIAGANVLTF. Written as DNA, the CDR3 is TGTGCCAGTAGTCCCCGGCGCGGCAGGGAGGTTATAGCTGGGGCCAACGTCCTGACTTTC.

The chain combines TRBV6-8 with TRBJ1-1; TRBD1 matches 7 bases. The germline V gene encodes CDR1 MNHGY and CDR2 SAAAGT. V lost 0 bases to trimming and J lost 0 bases; unmatched junction nucleotides: 10. This CDR3 contains 18 residues. The CDR3 nucleotides are TGTGCCAGCAGTTACTCTCCAGGGGGTAAAGTATTGAACACTGAAGCTTTCTTT. Translating gives CASSYSPGGKVLNTEAFF.

Ten or more counts support this clone. The chain recombines TRBV11-3 with TRBJ2-7; 9 positions match TRBD1. CDR1 and CDR2 (germline): SGHNT, YENEEA. The CDR3 is 14 residues long. V was clipped by 5 bases and J by 3 bases; unmatched bases: 5. In nucleotides, the CDR3 is TGTGCCAGCAGCACGACAGGGGGAAGCTACGAGCAGTACTTC. Amino acid sequence: CASSTTGGSYEQYF.

The chain has TRBV6-8 and TRBJ2-3; D is possibly TRBD1 (6 bases). The CDR3 is 14 residues long. The V gene lost 7 bases and the J gene lost 5 bases, with 16 bases spanning the gap. CDR1 MNHGY and CDR2 SAAAGT come from the germline V gene. This CDR3 reads CASKWGTNGDTQYF. CDR3 coding DNA: TGTGCCAGCAAGTGGGGGACAAATGGAGATACGCAGTATTTT.

V is TRBV12-5 and J is TRBJ2-1; D is tentatively TRBD1 or TRBD2 (5 bases each). Trimming pared 6 bases from V and 10 bases from J, leaving 22 bases between. The CDR3 length is 15 residues. Germline CDR1 and CDR2: LGHNT and FRNRAP. DNA of the CDR3: TGTGCTAGTGGCCCCGATAAACGCCCTTGGGGGGAGCAGTTCTTC. Encoded protein: CASGPDKRPWGEQFF.

The chain recombines TRBV18 with TRBJ2-7; D remains ambiguous. Trimming stripped 2 bases from V and 3 bases from J, with 14 bases between. Germline CDR1 is KGHSH and CDR2 is LQKENI. The length of the CDR3 is 15 residues. CDR3 residues: CASSPDVGARYEQYF. The DNA for the CDR3 is TGTGCCAGCTCACCAGACGTCGGCGCGCGCTACGAGCAGTACTTC.

This chain connects TRBV30 to TRBJ2-3; TRBD2 aligns across 8 bases. V shed 1 base, J shed 0 bases, and the junction held 3 bases outside the gene matches. The CDR3 is 15 amino acids. Germline loops: CDR1 GTSNPN, CDR2 SVGIG (reference sequence). CDR3 region: CAWSAGGPSTDTQYF. CDR3 in DNA: TGTGCCTGGAGTGCGGGGGGGCCGAGCACAGATACGCAGTATTTT. The full variable domain, in which reference TRBV30 and TRBJ2-3 provide the parts outside the CDR3, is SQTIHQWPATLVQPVGSPLSLECTVEGTSNPNLYWYRQAAGRGLQLLFYSVGIGQISSEVPQNLSASRPQDRQFILSSKKLLLSDSGFYLCAWSAGGPSTDTQYFGPGTRLTVL.

This chain links TRBV5-1 with TRBJ2-2; no clear D gene. Deletions cut 1 base from V and 7 bases from J, with 11 bases between. Germline CDR1 is SGHRS and CDR2 is YFSETQ. The length of the CDR3 is 14 residues. Here the CDR3 reads CASSLSGLGGELFF. In DNA form, the CDR3 reads TGCGCCAGCAGCTTGTCCGGGTTGGGCGGGGAGCTGTTTTTT.

This clone has only a few counts. The chain joins TRBV6-8 to TRBJ1-6, with D perhaps matching TRBD1 (6 bases). This CDR3 is built from 19 residues. V was pared by 4 bases and J by 0 bases, with 19 bases between. Germline values: CDR1 MNHGY, CDR2 SAAAGT. The CDR3 reads CASSLLGGRGNSYNSPLHF. The CDR3 DNA sequence: TGTGCCAGCAGTTTATTAGGTGGCAGGGGAAACTCCTATAATTCACCCCTCCACTTT.

The V and J genes are TRBV18 and TRBJ1-1; D not resolved. This CDR3 has 13 amino acids. From germline, CDR1 is KGHSH and CDR2 LQKENI. V was trimmed by 5 bases and J by 0 bases, leaving 7 bases between them. CDR3 protein: CASSSGVNTEAFF. Here the CDR3 DNA reads TGTGCCAGCTCAAGTGGGGTGAACACTGAAGCTTTCTTT.

This clone showed up just a few times. The rearrangement uses TRBV11-3 and TRBJ1-2; TRBD1 aligns across 7 bases. CDR1 and CDR2 (germline): SGHNT, YENEEA. This CDR3 contains 14 residues. J was trimmed by 8 bases and V by 5 bases; bases with no gene match: 11. The CDR3 reads CASSRTPGGYGYTF. CDR3 nucleotide sequence: TGTGCCAGCAGCCGGACTCCAGGGGGATACGGCTACACCTTC.

The table lists this clone with a few counts. The V gene is TRBV19, the J gene TRBJ2-1; D unclear. The germline gives CDR1 LNHDA, CDR2 SQIVND (reference sequence). This CDR3 has 15 amino acids. The V end lost 4 bases, the J end lost 1 base, and 11 bases lay between the germline ends. The DNA of the CDR3 is TGTGCCAGTAGTAACCTTGCGAGTTCCTACAATGAGCAGTTCTTC. This encodes CASSNLASSYNEQFF.

The chain is built from TRBV4-1 and TRBJ1-5, with D unclear. Germline loops: CDR1 MGHRA, CDR2 YSYEKL. Between the trimmed V and J ends, which lost 4 bases and 4 bases, there was a span of 8 bases. The CDR3 totals 13 residues. CDR3: CASSRERNQPQHF. The CDR3 DNA reads as TGCGCCAGCAGCCGGGAGAGAAATCAGCCCCAGCATTTT.

This clone is categorized as medium-sized (0.01 to 0.1%). This rearrangement joins TRBV6-8 to TRBJ1-1; tentative D call: TRBD1 (6 bases). This CDR3 has 16 amino acids. V was shortened by 4 bases and J by 5 bases, with 20 bases between the two germline ends. Germline-derived CDR1 and CDR2 are MNHGY and SAAAGT. CDR3 residues: CASSFQRTVLSTEAFF. The CDR3 DNA reads as TGTGCCAGCAGTTTCCAACGGACAGTCCTTTCAACTGAAGCTTTCTTT.

By frequency in the sample, this clone is large. The V and J genes are TRBV10-2 and TRBJ2-2; 7 bases are a match to TRBD1. The ends lost 0 bases at V and 3 bases at J; junction bases unmatched: 10. The CDR3 covers 18 residues. Germline values: CDR1 WSHSY, CDR2 SAAADI. The CDR3 nucleotides read TGCGCCAGCAGTGAGTCTCGGAGACAGGGACAATACACCGGGGAGCTGTTTTTT. It is translated as CASSESRRQGQYTGELFF.

This clone was seen a few times. V gene TRBV11-3 combines with J gene TRBJ2-3; TRBD2 might be the D (7 bases). CDR1 and CDR2 from the germline V gene are SGHNT and YENEEA. V lost 5 bases, J lost 3 bases, and 15 bases lay in between. The CDR3 is 15 residues long. Here the CDR3 reads CASSGEGGATDTQYF. The CDR3 DNA follows: TGTGCCAGCAGCGGCGAAGGGGGGGCTACAGATACGCAGTATTTT.

CDR3 residues: CASSLRQGQETQYF. CDR3 DNA sequence: TGTGCCAGCTCACTAAGGCAGGGGCAAGAGACCCAGTACTTC. V usage is TRBV18 and J usage is TRBJ2-5; D might be TRBD1 (6 bases). The CDR3 has 14 amino acids. Germline V CDR1 and CDR2: KGHSH, LQKENI. V lost 4 bases and J lost 2, with 11 bases in between.

The chain recombines TRBV4-1 with TRBJ1-4; TRBD1 might be the D (5 bases). CDR1 and CDR2 from the germline V gene are MGHRA and YSYEKL. Trimming removed 5 bases at V and 4 bases at J, with 26 bases between. This CDR3 comprises 19 residues. CDR3 sequence (DNA): TGCGCCAGCAGCTGGGGGGGGAACCTTCGACGGGCCCTTAATGAAAAACTGTTTTTT. Its protein is CASSWGGNLRRALNEKLFF.

This clone was counted between two and nine times. DNA for the CDR3: TGTGCCAGCAGTGAACTCTCAGGGGGCCCTGTGACCTACGAGCAGTACTTC. Its translation: CASSELSGGPVTYEQYF. This chain links TRBV25-1 with TRBJ2-7; 8 positions agree with TRBD1. The CDR3 totals 17 residues. The germline CDR1 and CDR2 sequences are MGHDK and SYGVNS. The V gene end was trimmed by 2 bases and the J gene end by 2 bases; junction bases not matched to a gene: 11.

The rearrangement joins TRBV6-8 to TRBJ1-2; unclear D gene. V lost 5 bases and J lost 6, with 10 bases in between. The CDR3 consists of 12 residues. The germline gives CDR1 MNHGY, CDR2 SAAAGT. The CDR3 is CASSLLADGYTF. The CDR3, as DNA: TGTGCCAGCAGTCTCCTAGCAGATGGCTACACCTTC.

V gene TRBV9 combines with J gene TRBJ2-7; D is ambiguous. Trimming cost V 4 bases and J 4 bases, with 9 bases left between them. Germline V gives CDR1 SGDLS, CDR2 YYNGEE. The CDR3 is 12 amino acids. The CDR3 DNA sequence: TGTGCCAGCAGCTCCGCCTGGTACGAGCAGTACTTC. Translating gives CASSSAWYEQYF. Drawing the rest from reference TRBV9 and TRBJ2-7, the complete variable domain is DSGVTQTPKHLITATGQRVTLRCSPRSGDLSVYWYQQSLDQGLQFLIQYYNGEERAKGNILERFSAQQFPDLHSELNLSSLELGDSALYFCASSSAWYEQYFGPGTRLTVT.

The rearrangement links TRBV6-8 to TRBJ1-1; tentative D call: TRBD1 (5 bases). From germline, CDR1 is MNHGY and CDR2 SAAAGT. This CDR3 spans 13 amino acids. Trimming took off 6 bases at V and 5 bases at J, with 13 bases between the two ends. In nucleotides, the CDR3 is TGTGCCAGCAGCCGGGGGAGTTTAACTGAAGCTTTCTTT. Its translation is CASSRGSLTEAFF.

This clone was recorded once. The genes are TRBV11-3 and TRBJ2-2; the D gene is possibly TRBD2 (6 bases). V lost 7 bases to trimming and J lost 1 base, with 16 bases between them. Germline-derived CDR1 and CDR2 are SGHNT and YENEEA. The CDR3 runs 16 residues. The CDR3 DNA is TGTGCCAGCAACGGGGGTTCCCGGGTGAACACCGGGGAGCTGTTTTTT. Its translation is CASNGGSRVNTGELFF.

The chain recombines TRBV29-1 with TRBJ1-1, with D hard to call. Germline CDR1 SQVTM, CDR2 ANQGSEA. There are 14 residues in the CDR3. V lost 7 bases and J 9 bases, leaving 24 bases between the germline ends. CDR3 residues: CSACEGTRRAKAFF. In DNA, the CDR3 is TGCAGCGCCTGTGAAGGCACCAGGAGGGCCAAAGCTTTCTTT. Complete variable domain (other parts from reference TRBV29-1 and TRBJ1-1): SAVISQKPSRDICQRGTSLTIQCQVDSQVTMMFWYRQQPGQSLTLIATANQGSEATYESGFVIDKFPISRPNLTFSTLTVSNMSPEDSSIYLCSACEGTRRAKAFFGQGTRLTVV.

As concerns this clone: The junction and the germline gene differ at one end; a read error may be behind it. The rearrangement joins TRBV6-4 to TRBJ2-1; D perhaps matches TRBD1 (5 bases). Germline CDR1 is MRHNA and CDR2 is SNTAGT. The CDR3 loop spans 15 amino acids. DNA for the CDR3: TGTGCCAGCAGTTACTCGTTCGACAGTTACAATGAGCAGTTCTTC. Protein: CASSYSFDSYNEQFF.

This clone came up once. The chain has TRBV5-1 and TRBJ2-2; 8 bases are a match to TRBD1. This CDR3 comprises 16 residues. Germline V gives CDR1 SGHRS, CDR2 YFSETQ. After removal of 0 bases from V and 2 bases from J, the junction contained 3 bases not matched to a gene. CDR3 sequence: CASSLDGTGNTGELFF. The CDR3 DNA reads as TGCGCCAGCAGCTTGGACGGGACAGGAAACACCGGGGAGCTGTTTTTT.